Described below is a single T cell receptor (beta chain) sequence and its context. The antigen remains undetermined. These data are taken from a study of shared clonotypes between healthy human individuals. Tens of thousands of T cell genomes (roughly 220 ng DNA) went into each sorted-subset replicate. Data came from immunoSEQ multiplex PCR; TCRdb stores just in-frame clones and leaves some out. The sample has 2 million to 3 million clones, roughly nine tenths seen once. Study-wide results and caveats: Despite large depth, rarefaction showed incomplete sorted-subset sequencing. Among donors, the sharing of clonotypes was expected to be influenced by sequencing depth.

The source of this sequence is a man aged 18 to 29 in good health. Sequenced material: naive CD4+ T cells sorted from blood. Subset reported: CD45RA+ positively selected.

The DNA of the CDR3 is TGCGCCAGCAGCCCCGGCCCCCCCAATGAGCAGTTCTTC. Its protein is CASSPGPPNEQFF. The chain links TRBV5-1 to TRBJ2-1; D uncertain. V was trimmed by 4 bases and J by 6 bases, leaving 11 bases between them. The germline V gene encodes CDR1 SGHRS and CDR2 YFSETQ. The length of the CDR3 is 13 residues.